This TCR beta chain was identified in a study of blood T cell repertoires in COVID-19. Overall study: Donors in the United States, Italy and Spain gave samples during acute or convalescent COVID-19. Sample material is recorded as cDNA or gDNA derived from T cells, B-cell-depleted T cells, or PBMCs.

Germline CDR1 is SGDLS and CDR2 is YYNGEE. The CDR3 runs to 17 residues. The V gene end was trimmed by 3 bases and the J gene end by 5 bases; junction bases not matched to a gene: 9. Source study methods: For nucleated cells, counts were estimated from reference gene primer amplification. Sequenced by immunoSEQ multiplex PCR; TCRdb stores in-frame clones only, minus some. The V and J calls and clone size come from that table; D and trimming were worked out from the DNA. This table holds roughly 250,000 clones, about 79% found once. The sample consisted of peripheral blood. The sequence was collected from a woman older than 75 with acute or convalescent COVID-19. The V gene is TRBV9, the J gene TRBJ2-7, with 15 bases that match TRBD2. The CDR3 sequence is CASSALGLAGGQDEQYF. CDR3 DNA: TGTGCCAGCAGCGCCTTAGGACTAGCGGGGGGGCAGGACGAGCAGTACTTC.